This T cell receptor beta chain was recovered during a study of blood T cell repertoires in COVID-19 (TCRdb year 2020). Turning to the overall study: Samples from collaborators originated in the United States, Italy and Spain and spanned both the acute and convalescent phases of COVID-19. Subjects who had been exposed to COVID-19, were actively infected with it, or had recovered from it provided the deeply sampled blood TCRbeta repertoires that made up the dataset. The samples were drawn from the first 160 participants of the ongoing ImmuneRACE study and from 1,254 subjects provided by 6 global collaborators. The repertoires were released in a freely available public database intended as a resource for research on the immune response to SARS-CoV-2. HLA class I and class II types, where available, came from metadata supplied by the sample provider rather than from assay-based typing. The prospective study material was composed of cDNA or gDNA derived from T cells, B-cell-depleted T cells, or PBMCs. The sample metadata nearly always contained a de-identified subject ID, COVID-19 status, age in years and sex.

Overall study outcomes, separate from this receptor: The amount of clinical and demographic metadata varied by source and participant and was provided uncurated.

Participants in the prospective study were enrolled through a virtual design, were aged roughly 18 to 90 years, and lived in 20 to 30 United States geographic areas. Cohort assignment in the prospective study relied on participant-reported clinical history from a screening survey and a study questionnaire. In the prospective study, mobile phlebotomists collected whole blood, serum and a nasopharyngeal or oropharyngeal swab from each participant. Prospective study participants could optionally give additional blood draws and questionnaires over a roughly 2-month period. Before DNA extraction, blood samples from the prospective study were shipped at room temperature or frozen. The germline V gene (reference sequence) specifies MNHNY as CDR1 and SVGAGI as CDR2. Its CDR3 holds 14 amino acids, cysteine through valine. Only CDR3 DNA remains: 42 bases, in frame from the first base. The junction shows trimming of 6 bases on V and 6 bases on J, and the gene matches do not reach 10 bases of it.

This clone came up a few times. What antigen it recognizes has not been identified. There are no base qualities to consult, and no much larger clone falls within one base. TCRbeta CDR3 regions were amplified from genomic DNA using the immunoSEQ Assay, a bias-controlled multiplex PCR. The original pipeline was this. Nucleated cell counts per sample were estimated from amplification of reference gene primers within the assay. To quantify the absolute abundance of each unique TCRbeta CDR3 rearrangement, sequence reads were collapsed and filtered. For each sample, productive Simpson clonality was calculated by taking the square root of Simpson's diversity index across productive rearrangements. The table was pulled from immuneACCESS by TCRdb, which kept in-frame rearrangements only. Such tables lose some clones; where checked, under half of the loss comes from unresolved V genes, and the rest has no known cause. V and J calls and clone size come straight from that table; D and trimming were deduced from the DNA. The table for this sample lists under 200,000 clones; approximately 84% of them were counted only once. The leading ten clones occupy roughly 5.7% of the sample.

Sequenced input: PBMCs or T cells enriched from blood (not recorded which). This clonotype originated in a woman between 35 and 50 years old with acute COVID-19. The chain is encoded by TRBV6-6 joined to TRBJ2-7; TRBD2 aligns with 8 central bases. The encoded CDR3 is CASRDLAGRGEQYV. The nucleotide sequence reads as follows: TGTGCCAGCAGGGATTTAGCGGGAAGGGGCGAGCAGTACGTC.